This T cell receptor (beta chain) was found in a study of beta chain features in type 1 diabetes. Across the whole study: Age, gender, cell numbers and subset yield matched between patients and controls. Study-level points and caveats: Whether TCRB rearrangement is influenced by HLA type was left unresolved in this analysis.

Investigators reverse transcribed all isolated RNA, so they sequenced expressed TCRB transcripts. Sequenced by immunoSEQ multiplex PCR; TCRdb stores in-frame clones only, minus some. The sample shows 350,000 or so clones, 20% of them seen only once. V lost 4 bases and J 0 bases, leaving 10 bases between the germline ends. Germline loops: CDR1 SGHAT, CDR2 FQNNGV. The CDR3 contains 15 residues. This clone was detected a few times. Its antigen is unidentified. The clonotype was recovered from a woman in her late teens or twenties in good health. The source material was naive CD4+ T cells from blood. This chain uses TRBV11-2 with TRBJ2-1; weak D call: TRBD1 (6 bases). As DNA, the CDR3 is TGTGCCAGCAGCTCCTTACAGGGCTCCTACAATGAGCAGTTCTTC. This codes for CASSSLQGSYNEQFF.